The 7 T cell receptor beta chains below all came from one sample that was sequenced in a study of CD4 and CD8 cells across lung adenocarcinoma regions. From the PCR reads, TCRdb called clonotypes with MiXCR, one entry per CDR3 protein. The sample has about 20,000 distinct CDR3 sequences, less than 65% seen once. The specimen sequenced was CD8+ T cells from the center of a lung tumor. These receptors were obtained from a female donor with lung adenocarcinoma. The CD4 and CD8 labels of this study may be unreliable.

This rearrangement joins TRBV27 to TRBJ2-3, with 8 bases fitting TRBD2. Near its end, the DNA agrees better with TRBJ2-7, so the J call may be wrong. The CDR3 covers 17 residues. In germline, CDR1 is MNHEY, CDR2 SMNVEV (reference sequence). CDR3 sequence: CASSAGAGGGGTDTQYF. In DNA form, the CDR3 reads TGTGCCAGCAGTGCGGGAGCCGGGGGGGGAGGCACAGATACGCAGTACTTC.

This rearrangement joins TRBV3-1 to TRBJ2-7; D unresolved. Trimming left V 4 bases short and J 2 bases short, with 9 bases between. This CDR3 contains 13 residues. Per germline, CDR1 LGHDT and CDR2 YNNKEL (reference sequence). The CDR3 region is CASSPSGTYEQYF. DNA of the CDR3: TGTGCCAGCAGCCCGTCGGGCACCTACGAGCAGTACTTC.

This clonotype was counted only a few times. The gene calls are TRBV20-1 and TRBJ2-1; 9 nucleotides match TRBD1. With the DNA end fitting TRBJ2-5 better, the J assignment may be wrong. This CDR3 has 14 residues. Germline loops: CDR1 DFQATT, CDR2 SNEGSKA (reference sequence). This CDR3 is CSARAGTGWETQYF. The CDR3 nucleotides are TGCAGTGCTAGAGCCGGGACAGGGTGGGAGACCCAGTACTTC.

This clonotype was picked up a small number of times. The CDR3 sequence is CASSLWTSVPTDTQYF. CDR3 in DNA: TGTGCCAGCAGTTTATGGACTAGCGTACCCACAGATACGCAGTATTTT. The chain carries TRBV28 and TRBJ2-3; TRBD2 aligns across 8 bases. This CDR3 contains 16 residues. Germline CDR1 is MDHEN and CDR2 is SYDVKM. V trimming: 0 bases; J trimming: 2 bases; junction bases outside the gene matches: 4.

Remarks on this clonotype: One end of the junction fails to match germline, which may point to a read error. V and J are TRBV5-1 and TRBJ2-5; perhaps TRBD1 as D (7 bases). The CDR3 is 14 residues long. In germline, CDR1 is SGHRS, CDR2 YFSETQ. The CDR3 coding sequence is TGCGCGGGCAGGGGGGACCAGGAGCAAGAGACGCAGTACTTC. Translation: CAGRGDQEQETQYF.

This clonotype was seen a handful of times. The genes are TRBV7-2 and TRBJ2-3; possibly TRBD2 for D (5 bases). Trimming removed 2 bases at V and 2 bases at J, with 8 bases between. This CDR3 has 14 residues. Germline CDR1 and CDR2: SGHTA and FQGNSA. The CDR3 DNA reads as TGTGCCAGCAGCTTAACAGCGGACACAGATACGCAGTATTTT. This codes for CASSLTADTDTQYF.

V gene TRBV7-2 combines with J gene TRBJ2-4; 7 bases line up with TRBD1. The CDR3 runs to 16 residues. Germline-derived CDR1 and CDR2 are SGHTA and FQGNSA. Trimming removed 6 bases from V and 8 bases from J; junction bases left unmatched: 16. The CDR3 loop reads CASSRGHRGNGDIQYF. The DNA for the CDR3 is TGTGCCAGCAGTCGAGGGCACAGGGGAAATGGAGACATTCAGTACTTC.